This record looks at one T cell receptor (beta chain) sequence and its context. Its antigen is unidentified. The sample is drawn from a study of CD8 T cells in Susac syndrome. Study-wide findings and caveats: The study admitted that it had a relatively small number of individuals in its TCR sequencing and HLA analysis.

Germline values: CDR1 KGHDR, CDR2 SFDVKD. Trimming removed 4 bases from V and 9 bases from J; junction bases left unmatched: 13. The CDR3 sequence is 17 residues long. Peripheral blood CD8+ and CD4+ T cells were profiled by TCR beta sequencing. Controls comprised healthy donors matched for age and sex. The RNA, roughly 0.45 to 1 ug, was put through reverse transcription using random hexamers. The CDR3 of TCR beta was amplified by immunoSEQ multiplex PCR across 54 Vbeta and 13 Jbeta. TCRdb ran MiXCR on the immunoSEQ multiplex PCR reads and lists one entry per CDR3 protein. Of roughly 200,000 distinct CDR3 sequences in the sample, about 95% were seen once.

Sequencing used CD4+ T cells from PBMCs. This chain uses TRBV24-1 with TRBJ2-1; 11 positions agree with TRBD2. This sequence was found in a human donor in good health. The CDR3 loop reads CATSESITSGSGSEQFF. The CDR3 bases are TGTGCCACCAGTGAGAGTATTACTAGCGGGAGTGGAAGTGAGCAGTTCTTC.